These T cell receptor beta chains were read from a single sample in a study of blood T cell repertoires in COVID-19. Method: immunoSEQ multiplex PCR; TCRdb's copy keeps in-frame clones and lacks some. The data hold fewer than 250,000 clones, with over 90% observed a single time. Specimen: peripheral blood. The receptors come from a man between 25 and 39 years old with COVID-19, enrolled during active disease. CDR3s include the opening cysteine and the closing phenylalanine or tryptophan. The order of the fields is D gene, V gene, CDR3 length, clone size, J gene, CDR3 DNA, CDR3 protein. The D gene is left open where the match is weak. Expanded clones get a size class; other rows say once, few or many, or leave the size out.

D: TRBD1; V: TRBV9; length: 16; size: .; J: TRBJ2-1; DNA: TGTGCCAGCAGCTGGGGACAGGGGGCATCGTACAATGAGCAGTTCTTC; CDR3: CASSWGQGASYNEQFF
D: TRBD2; V: TRBV4-1; length: 16; size: .; J: TRBJ2-3; DNA: TGCGCCAGCAGCCGTGGGACTAGCGGGGTTTCAGATACGCAGTATTTT; CDR3: CASSRGTSGVSDTQYF
D: TRBD1; V: TRBV7-6; length: 16; size: .; J: TRBJ1-3; DNA: TGTGCCAGCAGCTCAGGACAGGGGGTATCTGGAAACACCATATATTTT; CDR3: CASSSGQGVSGNTIYF
D: TRBD1; V: TRBV2; length: 15; size: .; J: TRBJ1-5; DNA: TGTGCCAGCAGTGGAACAGGGGTAGGAAATCAGCCCCAGCATTTT; CDR3: CASSGTGVGNQPQHF
D: TRBD1; V: TRBV25-1; length: 14; size: once; J: TRBJ2-2; DNA: TGTGCCAGCACCGGGACAGGGTACACCGGGGAGCTGTTTTTT; CDR3: CASTGTGYTGELFF
D: TRBD2; V: TRBV5-5; length: 13; size: .; J: TRBJ2-5; DNA: TGTGCCAGCAGCATTAGCGGGGAAGAGACCCAGTACTTC; CDR3: CASSISGEETQYF
D: TRBD1; V: TRBV11-2; length: 14; size: .; J: TRBJ2-7; DNA: TGTGCCAGCAGCTTAAGAAGGGGGCGTTACGAGCAGTACTTC; CDR3: CASSLRRGRYEQYF
D: TRBD1; V: TRBV12-3/TRBV12-4; length: 13; size: .; J: TRBJ1-2; DNA: TGTGCCAGCAGCCAGGGACAGAACTATGGCTACACCTTC; CDR3: CASSQGQNYGYTF
D: .; V: TRBV29-1; length: 14; size: .; J: TRBJ1-3; DNA: TGCAGCGTTGCGGCGGCCTCCTCTGGAAACACCATATATTTT; CDR3: CSVAAASSGNTIYF
D: .; V: TRBV4-1; length: 17; size: .; J: TRBJ2-1; DNA: TGCGCCAGCAGCCAAGATCCTTATACAGGATACTACAATGAGCAGTTCTTC; CDR3: CASSQDPYTGYYNEQFF
D: TRBD2; V: TRBV18; length: 15; size: .; J: TRBJ2-3; DNA: TGTGCCAGCTCCTCGAGACTAGCGGGACCGGATACGCAGTATTTT; CDR3: CASSSRLAGPDTQYF
D: TRBD1; V: TRBV6-5; length: 15; size: .; J: TRBJ1-1; DNA: TGTGCCAGCAGTTCTGGGACAGCGAGTAACACTGAAGCTTTCTTT; CDR3: CASSSGTASNTEAFF
D: .; V: TRBV4-1; length: 13; size: .; J: TRBJ2-5; DNA: TGCGCCAGCAGCCAAATAAGCGGGGAGACCCAGTACTTC; CDR3: CASSQISGETQYF
D: .; V: TRBV5-1; length: 14; size: .; J: TRBJ2-7; DNA: TGCGCCAGCAGGACACAACAACAGGGCTACGAGCAGTACTTC; CDR3: CASRTQQQGYEQYF
D: .; V: TRBV7-2; length: 14; size: .; J: TRBJ2-2; DNA: TGTGCCAGCAGCTTAGCCCCCAGTGTCGGGGAGCTGTTTTTT; CDR3: CASSLAPSVGELFF
D: .; V: TRBV5-6; length: 13; size: .; J: TRBJ1-2; DNA: TGTGCCAGCAGCTTGGGAGACTCCTATGGCTACACCTTC; CDR3: CASSLGDSYGYTF
D: .; V: TRBV5-6; length: 15; size: .; J: TRBJ2-7; DNA: TGTGCCAGCAGACCGTCGGGGGTCCTCTCCTACGAGCAGTACTTC; CDR3: CASRPSGVLSYEQYF
D: .; V: TRBV9; length: 15; size: once; J: TRBJ1-2; DNA: TGTGCCAGCAGCGTAGGAGCGGCTCCAAGGGATGGCTACACCTTC; CDR3: CASSVGAAPRDGYTF
D: .; V: TRBV30; length: 11; size: .; J: TRBJ1-1; DNA: TGTGCCTGGGCTACGGTTGCTGAAGCTTTCTTT; CDR3: CAWATVAEAFF
D: .; V: TRBV7-3; length: 14; size: .; J: TRBJ2-5; DNA: TGTGCCAGCAGCTTAATCAGGGTTTCGGAGACCCAGTACTTC; CDR3: CASSLIRVSETQYF
D: TRBD1; V: TRBV6-1; length: 16; size: .; J: TRBJ1-3; DNA: TGTGCCAGCAGTGAATTGGACAGGGTCTTTGGAAACACCATATATTTT; CDR3: CASSELDRVFGNTIYF
D: .; V: TRBV6-5; length: 12; size: .; J: TRBJ1-5; DNA: TGTGCCAGCAGGGACAAACATCAGCCCCAGCATTTT; CDR3: CASRDKHQPQHF
D: TRBD2; V: TRBV7-6; length: 14; size: .; J: TRBJ2-5; DNA: TGTGCCAGCAGCCGGACTAGCGGGGGTGAGACCCAGTACTTC; CDR3: CASSRTSGGETQYF